The subject of this entry is one T cell receptor (beta chain). Antigen specificity is unknown. 60 Vbeta and 13 Jbeta primers were used in PCR. This table comes from immunoSEQ multiplex PCR, and its TCRdb copy is limited to in-frame clones, with some not included. The table lists about 150,000 clones, 65% to 85% of them singletons. These data belong to a study of cytomegalovirus exposure and HLA in healthy donors. Study-wide results and caveats: The study put under 200 TCR beta chains on its list as cytomegalovirus-associated. Later analysis identified several of the most significant clusters that appeared linked to common viral pathogens. Later analysis placed DRB1 highest and HLA-C lowest in TCR association rates, which differed by HLA locus. Highly shared sequence variants in one cluster were likely a sequencing artifact.

With 2 bases removed from V and 1 base from J, the gap between germline ends came to 8 bases. The CDR3 has 15 amino acids. CDR1 and CDR2 (germline): SGHTA, FQGTGA. This chain links TRBV7-3 with TRBJ2-2; D not resolved. Sequenced sample: PBMCs. This TCR derives from a male donor in good health and CMV-seronegative. The CDR3 DNA is TGTGCCAGCAGCTTAGGGCTCGTGAACACCGGGGAGCTGTTTTTT. It encodes CASSLGLVNTGELFF.